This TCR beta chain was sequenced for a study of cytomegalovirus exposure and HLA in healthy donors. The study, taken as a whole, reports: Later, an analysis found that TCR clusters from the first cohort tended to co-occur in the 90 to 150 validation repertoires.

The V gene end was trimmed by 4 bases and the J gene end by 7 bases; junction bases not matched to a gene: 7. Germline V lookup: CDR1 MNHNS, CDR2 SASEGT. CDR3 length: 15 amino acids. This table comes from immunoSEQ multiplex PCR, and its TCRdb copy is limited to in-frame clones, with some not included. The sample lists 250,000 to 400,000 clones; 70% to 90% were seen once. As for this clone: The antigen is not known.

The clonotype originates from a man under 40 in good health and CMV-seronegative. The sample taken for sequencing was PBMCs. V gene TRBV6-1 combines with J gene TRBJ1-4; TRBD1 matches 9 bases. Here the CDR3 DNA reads TGTGCCAGCAGTGTACAGGGGGCCTTCGGTGAAAAACTGTTTTTT. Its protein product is CASSVQGAFGEKLFF.